These T cell receptor beta chains were read from a single sample in a study of T cells in localized non-small cell lung cancer. Clones were read by immunoSEQ multiplex PCR, and TCRdb kept only the in-frame ones, dropping some. The table has about 53,000 clones, over 80% seen once. The sequencing here drew on peripheral blood mononuclear cells, taken before any cancer treatment. All receptors come from a man between 40 and 69 years old with stage III lung adenocarcinoma. Each CDR3 is given with its conserved first and last residue. The order of the fields is CDR3 length, D gene, V gene, clone size, J gene, CDR3 DNA, CDR3 protein. The D gene is left open where the match is weak. Not all rows give a size; the values are once, few, many and, for expanded clones, a class.

len: 15; d_gene: -; v_gene: TRBV7-6; abundance: -; j_gene: TRBJ2-7; CDR3nt: TGTGCCAGCAGCTTAAGTCCCGACAGGCCCTACGAGCAGTACTTC; CDR3aa: CASSLSPDRPYEQYF
len: 15; d_gene: TRBD1; v_gene: TRBV9; abundance: -; j_gene: TRBJ1-4; CDR3nt: TGTGCCAGCAGCGCAGGGACAGGGCTTAATGAAAAACTGTTTTTT; CDR3aa: CASSAGTGLNEKLFF
len: 13; d_gene: -; v_gene: TRBV6-1; abundance: -; j_gene: TRBJ2-7; CDR3nt: TGTGCCAGTCATGGGACATTCTCCTACGAGCAGTACTTC; CDR3aa: CASHGTFSYEQYF
len: 15; d_gene: -; v_gene: TRBV6-5; abundance: -; j_gene: TRBJ1-5; CDR3nt: TGTGCCAGCAGCTCGGACAGTTATAGCAATCAGCCCCAGCATTTT; CDR3aa: CASSSDSYSNQPQHF
len: 18; d_gene: -; v_gene: TRBV4-1; abundance: -; j_gene: TRBJ1-2; CDR3nt: TGCGCCAGCAGCCAAGCGAACCTTGTTGGGGGCTCTAACTATGGCTACACCTTC; CDR3aa: CASSQANLVGGSNYGYTF
len: 15; d_gene: -; v_gene: TRBV27; abundance: once; j_gene: TRBJ2-7; CDR3nt: TGTGCCAGCAGGTCCCAGGGCGAGGGGTCCTACGAGCAGTACTTC; CDR3aa: CASRSQGEGSYEQYF
len: 14; d_gene: -; v_gene: TRBV5-6; abundance: -; j_gene: TRBJ1-1; CDR3nt: TGTGCCAGCAGCTTAGGGTTAGGTGGGACAAAAGCTTTCTTT; CDR3aa: CASSLGLGGTKAFF
len: 13; d_gene: -; v_gene: TRBV30; abundance: -; j_gene: TRBJ2-7; CDR3nt: TGTGCCTGGAGGAGGCGGGGAGGATTCGAGCAGTACTTC; CDR3aa: CAWRRRGGFEQYF
len: 17; d_gene: TRBD2; v_gene: TRBV27; abundance: many; j_gene: TRBJ2-1; CDR3nt: TGTGCCAGCAGTCTATTAGGGACTAGCGGGGACGACTATGAGCAGTTCTTC; CDR3aa: CASSLLGTSGDDYEQFF
len: 14; d_gene: -; v_gene: TRBV5-1; abundance: once; j_gene: TRBJ2-7; CDR3nt: TGCGCCAGCAGCTTATCCGGGACGGGCCACGAGCAGTACTTC; CDR3aa: CASSLSGTGHEQYF
len: 12; d_gene: -; v_gene: TRBV14; abundance: -; j_gene: TRBJ2-5; CDR3nt: TGTGCCAGCAGCCAACTTCAAGAGACCCAGTACTTC; CDR3aa: CASSQLQETQYF
len: 17; d_gene: -; v_gene: TRBV18; abundance: -; j_gene: TRBJ2-6; CDR3nt: TGTGCCAGCTCACCCCGAGGTCCCGGGTCTGGGGCCAACGTCCTGACTTTC; CDR3aa: CASSPRGPGSGANVLTF
len: 15; d_gene: -; v_gene: TRBV27; abundance: -; j_gene: TRBJ2-5; CDR3nt: TGTGCCAGCAGTTTCTTGGCTAGTCCTGAAGAGACCCAGTACTTC; CDR3aa: CASSFLASPEETQYF